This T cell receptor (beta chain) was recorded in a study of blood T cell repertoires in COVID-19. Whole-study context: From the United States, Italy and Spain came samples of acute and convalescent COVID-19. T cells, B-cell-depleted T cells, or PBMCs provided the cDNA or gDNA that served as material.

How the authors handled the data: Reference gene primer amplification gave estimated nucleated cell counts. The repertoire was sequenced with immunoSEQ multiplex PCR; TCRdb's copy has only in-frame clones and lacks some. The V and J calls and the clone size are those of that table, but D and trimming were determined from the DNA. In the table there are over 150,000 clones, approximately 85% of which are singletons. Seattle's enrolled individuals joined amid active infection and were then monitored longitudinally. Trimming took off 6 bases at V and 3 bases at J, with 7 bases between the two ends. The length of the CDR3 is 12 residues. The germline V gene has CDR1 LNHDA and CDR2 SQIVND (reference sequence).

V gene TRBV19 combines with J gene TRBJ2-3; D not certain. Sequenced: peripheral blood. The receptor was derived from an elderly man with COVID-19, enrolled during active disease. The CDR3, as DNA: TGTGCCAGTAGCGAACAAACAGATACGCAGTATTTT. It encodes CASSEQTDTQYF.